One and the same sample provided the 17 T cell receptor beta chains below, sequenced in a study of CD8 T cells in ankylosing spondylitis. TCRdb reanalysed the 5' RACE reads using MiXCR and keeps one entry per CDR3 protein. The sample records about 300,000 distinct CDR3 sequences, under 14% being singletons. Sample: blood, either unsorted or a sorted T cell fraction (not recorded which). All receptors derive from a female donor with ankylosing spondylitis or in good health (not recorded which).

This clonotype was counted a few times. The chain couples TRBV7-7 to TRBJ2-1, with 9 bases lining up with TRBD1. The CDR3 is made up of 15 amino acids. Germline CDR1 reads SSHAT; CDR2 reads FNYEAQ (reference sequence). Trimming took 1 base from V and 5 from J; bases not matched to a gene: 3. CDR3 sequence reads: CASSLGTGDNNEQFF. CDR3 sequence (DNA): TGTGCCAGCAGCTTAGGGACAGGGGATAACAATGAGCAGTTCTTC.

This clonotype has more than one count but fewer than ten. V usage is TRBV11-1 and J usage is TRBJ2-5; 10 nucleotides match TRBD2. The germline V gene encodes CDR1 SGHAT and CDR2 FQDESV (reference sequence). V shed 1 base, J shed 1 base, and the junction held 9 bases outside the gene matches. The CDR3 covers 18 residues. The CDR3 sequence is CASSLGSSGRAFQETQYF. In nucleotides, the CDR3 is TGTGCCAGCAGCTTAGGTTCAAGCGGGAGGGCCTTCCAAGAGACCCAGTACTTC.

In this sample, this clonotype turned up many times. The gene calls are TRBV20-1 and TRBJ2-3; D assignment may be TRBD1 or TRBD2 (6 bases each). Trimming took off 4 bases at V and 2 bases at J, with 16 bases between the two ends. Germline-derived CDR1 and CDR2 are DFQATT and SNEGSKA (reference sequence). There are 15 residues in the CDR3. As DNA, the CDR3 is TGCAGTGCTACGGGGGACGGGGGCAACACAGATACGCAGTATTTT. Translation: CSATGDGGNTDTQYF.

The sample holds many counts of this clonotype. V is TRBV20-1 and J is TRBJ2-2, with D perhaps TRBD1 or TRBD2 (5 bases each). The CDR3 totals 14 residues. Germline assignment: CDR1 DFQATT and CDR2 SNEGSKA (reference sequence). The V end was cut by 4 bases, the J end by 0 bases, with 9 bases between. The CDR3 spells CSATRGANTGELFF. CDR3 nucleotides: TGCAGTGCTACTCGAGGGGCGAACACCGGGGAGCTGTTTTTT.

With respect to this clonotype: This may stem from a read error, because a much larger clone lies one nucleotide away. The chain combines TRBV5-1 with TRBJ2-7; D is uncertain. There are 12 residues in the CDR3. CDR1 and CDR2 from the germline V gene are SGHRS and YFSETQ. The CDR3 sequence is CASSLTLDERYF. The CDR3 DNA reads TGCGCCAGCAGCCTCACGTTGGACGAGCGGTACTTC.

The V gene is TRBV20-1, the J gene TRBJ2-3; 9 nucleotides match TRBD1. The CDR3 sequence is 18 residues long. Germline CDR1 DFQATT, CDR2 SNEGSKA (reference sequence). V shed 3 bases and J 4 bases; nucleotides not matched to a gene: 17. The CDR3 coding sequence is TGCAGTGCTAGCGGTCCCGCGGGACAGGGTATGCTGTCAGATACGCAGTATTTT. It encodes CSASGPAGQGMLSDTQYF.

This clonotype turned up a few times. CDR3 in amino acids: CASSWGPSNEQFF. The CDR3 region has the DNA TGTGCCAGCAGCTGGGGGCCCTCCAATGAGCAGTTCTTC. The gene calls are TRBV7-2 and TRBJ2-1; weak D call: TRBD1 (6 bases). The V gene's germline CDR1 is SGHTA and CDR2 FQGNSA. V lost 4 bases and J lost 6, with 10 bases in between. The CDR3 is 13 amino acids. The full variable domain, in which reference TRBV7-2 and TRBJ2-1 provide the parts outside the CDR3, is GAGVSQSPSNKVTEKGKDVELRCDPISGHTALYWYRQSLGQGLEFLIYFQGNSAPDKSGLPSDRFSAERTGGSVSTLTIQRTQQEDSAVYLCASSWGPSNEQFFGPGTRLTVL.

This clonotype was found many times. The V gene is TRBV20-1, the J gene TRBJ2-7; 10 bases are a match to TRBD1. The CDR3 has 13 amino acids. V was clipped by 5 bases and J by 4 bases; unmatched bases: 5. Germline CDR1 reads DFQATT; CDR2 reads SNEGSKA (reference sequence). The CDR3 spells CSAPSGQGYEQYF. DNA of the CDR3: TGCAGTGCTCCATCGGGACAGGGGTACGAGCAGTACTTC.

The gene calls are TRBV6-2 or TRBV6-3 and TRBJ2-2, with 9 positions matching TRBD2. This CDR3 spans 17 amino acids. The V and J ends lost 8 bases and 3 bases, in that order; junction bases with no gene match: 13. Germline CDR1 and CDR2: MNHEY and SVGEGT. The CDR3, as DNA: TGTGCCAGCCGACCTCATAGCGGGAGATTCGACACCGGGGAGCTGTTTTTT. Translating it yields CASRPHSGRFDTGELFF.

There are many counts of this clonotype. This chain joins TRBV27 and TRBJ1-2; no reliable D call. The V end lost 5 bases, the J end lost 7 bases, and 14 bases lay between the germline ends. The germline CDR1 and CDR2 sequences are MNHEY and SMNVEV (reference sequence). This CDR3 contains 13 residues. CDR3 in amino acids: CASSIGPTTGYTF. CDR3 DNA: TGTGCCAGCAGTATAGGCCCCACGACTGGCTACACCTTC.

There are many counts of this clonotype. The chain joins TRBV7-6 to TRBJ2-2; D ambiguous. V was clipped by 2 bases and J by 4 bases, with 5 bases between them. CDR3 length: 13 amino acids. From germline, CDR1 is SGHVS and CDR2 FNYEAQ. CDR3 nucleotides: TGTGCCAGCAGCTTATTGGCCACCGGGGAGCTGTTTTTT. It yields the protein CASSLLATGELFF.

The chain recombines TRBV2 with TRBJ2-1; D may be TRBD2 (6 bases). V was trimmed by 4 bases and J by 8 bases, leaving 18 bases between them. From germline, CDR1 is SNHLY and CDR2 FYNNEI. This CDR3 has 15 amino acids. The CDR3 DNA reads TGTGCCAGCAGTGGAAGGCTAGCGTTGAGCGATGAGCAGTTCTTC. This gives the protein CASSGRLALSDEQFF.

This clonotype was seen a few times. The gene calls are TRBV7-8 and TRBJ2-2, with TRBD1 matching 7 bases. The CDR3 is 15 amino acids. V lost 8 bases, J lost 0 bases, and 6 bases stayed unmatched. CDR1 and CDR2 from the germline V gene are SGHVS and FQNEAQ. CDR3: CASLPTGSNTGELFF. The CDR3 DNA sequence: TGTGCCAGCCTCCCGACAGGGTCGAACACCGGGGAGCTGTTTTTT.

This clonotype came up a few times. This chain links TRBV12-3 or TRBV12-4 with TRBJ1-5; D ambiguous. The CDR3 sequence is 13 residues long. Trimming shortened V by 7 bases and J by 6 bases, and 13 bases separated the two germline ends. The CDR3 DNA reads as TGTGCCAGCACACCGCGGGTCGGTCAGCCCCAGCATTTT. This sequence encodes CASTPRVGQPQHF.

Notes on this clonotype: A much bigger clone sits one base away, suggesting this may be a read error. This sequence joins TRBV20-1 and TRBJ2-7, with D possibly TRBD2 on 6 matching bases. This CDR3 has 15 residues. Germline CDR1 reads DFQATT; CDR2 reads SNEGSKA (reference sequence). V was pared by 4 bases and J by 4 bases, with 20 bases between. Here the CDR3 DNA reads TGCAGTGCTAATGCGCGGGGAACGGGAGAATACGAGCAGTACTTC. Protein product: CSANARGTGEYEQYF.

V usage is TRBV20-1 and J usage is TRBJ1-6, with a tentative D call TRBD1 (6 bases). The ends were cut back, 3 bases at V and 12 bases at J, with 12 bases in the middle. The CDR3 is made up of 12 amino acids. The germline V gene has CDR1 DFQATT and CDR2 SNEGSKA (reference sequence). DNA for the CDR3: TGCAGTGCTAGGAGGTCAGGGGAACCCCTCCACTTT. Amino acids: CSARRSGEPLHF.

This clonotype was seen only a few times. This chain uses TRBV7-8 with TRBJ1-2; D gene uncertain. Trimming stripped 0 bases from V and 0 bases from J, with 8 bases between. This CDR3 is 15 amino acids long. In germline, CDR1 is SGHVS, CDR2 FQNEAQ. This CDR3 reads CASSLAPGSNYGYTF. The CDR3 bases are TGTGCCAGCAGCTTAGCTCCGGGATCTAACTATGGCTACACCTTC. Full variable domain (outside the CDR3, taken from reference TRBV7-8 and TRBJ1-2): GAGVSQSPRYKVAKRGQDVALRCDPISGHVSLFWYQQALGQGPEFLTYFQNEAQLDKSGLPSDRFFAERPEGSVSTLKIQRTQQEDSAVYLCASSLAPGSNYGYTFGSGTRLTVV.